This T cell receptor beta chain was identified during a study of T cells in Graves' hyperthyroidism and ophthalmopathy. From RNA transcripts, TCR beta CDR3 regions were amplified. In the first-round RT-PCR of the TCR CDR3, the HTBI primer set was used. TCRdb fed the multiplex PCR reads into MiXCR, producing one record per CDR3 protein. The sample lists more than 450,000 distinct CDR3 sequences; around 20% were seen once. Germline V gene data show CDR1 as ENHRY and CDR2 as SYGVKD. V lost 10 bases to trimming and J lost 6 bases; unmatched junction nucleotides: 15. There are 16 residues in the CDR3. The sequence was collected from a man in his forties or fifties with Graves' ophthalmopathy. The chain employs TRBV10-3 and TRBJ1-5; TRBD1 aligns across 10 bases. Sequenced: blood. The CDR3: CATLPGTGANRQPQHF. CDR3 DNA sequence: TGTGCCACCTTACCGGGGACAGGGGCAAATCGTCAGCCCCAGCATTTT.